This TCR beta chain derives from a study of blood T cells in healthy people across ages. The study, taken as a whole, reports: Calculation of diversity from one million T cells yielded estimates considered to be underestimates. Observed TCR beta diversity per million T cells went down as age went up. This fall followed a roughly linear course with age.

Healthy individuals of Caucasian origin from Russia, aged 6 to 90, served as donors. Alongside a J-beta primer mix, a sample-barcoded 5' primer served in a second PCR lasting roughly 6 to 11 cycles. Each cDNA molecule, via a template-switch adaptor with 12 random nucleotides, was tagged. TCRdb analysed the 5' RACE reads with MiXCR anew, one entry per CDR3 protein. This table holds 600,000 to 650,000 distinct CDR3 sequences, 45% to 65% found once. This CDR3 is 14 amino acids long. The germline V and J ends were trimmed by 3 bases and 8 bases, with 16 bases remaining between them. This clonotype showed up many times. The antigen remains undetermined.

The TCR sequence derives from a man between 60 and 70 years old in good health. V usage is TRBV12-3 or TRBV12-4 and J usage is TRBJ1-2; no reliable D call. Sequencing was carried out using blood. The CDR3 nucleotides are TGTGCCAGCAGTTTTGAGGAGGAATCCAGGGGCTACACCTTC. Translated: CASSFEEESRGYTF.